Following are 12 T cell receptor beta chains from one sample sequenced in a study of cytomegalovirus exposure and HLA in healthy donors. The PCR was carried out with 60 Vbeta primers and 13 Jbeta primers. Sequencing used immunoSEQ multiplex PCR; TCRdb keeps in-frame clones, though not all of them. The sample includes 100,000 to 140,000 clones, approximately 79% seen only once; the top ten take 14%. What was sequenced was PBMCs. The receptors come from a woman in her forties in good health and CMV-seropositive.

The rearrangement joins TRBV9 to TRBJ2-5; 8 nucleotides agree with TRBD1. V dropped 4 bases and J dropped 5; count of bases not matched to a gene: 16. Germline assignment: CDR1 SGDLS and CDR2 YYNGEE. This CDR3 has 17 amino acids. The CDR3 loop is CASSPQTGQVLGETQYF. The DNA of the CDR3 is TGTGCCAGCAGCCCACAAACGGGACAGGTCCTCGGGGAGACCCAGTACTTC.

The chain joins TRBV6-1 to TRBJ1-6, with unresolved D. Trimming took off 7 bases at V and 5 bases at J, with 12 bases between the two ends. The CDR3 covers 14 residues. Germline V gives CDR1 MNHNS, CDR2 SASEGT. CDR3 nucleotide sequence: TGTGCCAGCACTCTCAGTATCCATAATTCACCCCTCCACTTT. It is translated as CASTLSIHNSPLHF.

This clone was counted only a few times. CDR3 loop: CASSAQNQPQHF. CDR3 nucleotides: TGTGCCAGCAGTGCACAGAATCAGCCCCAGCATTTT. The chain carries TRBV6-1 and TRBJ1-5; D is uncertain. V dropped 4 bases and J dropped 4 bases, with 5 bases sitting between them. CDR3 length equals 12 residues. CDR1 is MNHNS and CDR2 is SASEGT in the germline V gene.

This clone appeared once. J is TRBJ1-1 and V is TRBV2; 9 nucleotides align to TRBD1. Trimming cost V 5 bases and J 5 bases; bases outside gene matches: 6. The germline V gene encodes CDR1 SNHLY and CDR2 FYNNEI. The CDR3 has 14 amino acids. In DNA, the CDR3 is TGTGCCAGCAGTAGTACAGGGGGCTCAACTGAAGCTTTCTTT. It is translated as CASSSTGGSTEAFF.

The CDR3 here is CASSLGRDQPQHF. The DNA for the CDR3 is TGTGCCAGCAGCTTAGGGAGGGACCAGCCCCAGCATTTT. The V gene is TRBV7-2, the J gene TRBJ1-5; weak D call: TRBD1 (5 bases). The CDR3 has 13 amino acids. Germline V gene lookup returns CDR1 SGHTA and CDR2 FQGNSA. V gave up 1 base and J gave up 7 bases, with 8 bases separating them.

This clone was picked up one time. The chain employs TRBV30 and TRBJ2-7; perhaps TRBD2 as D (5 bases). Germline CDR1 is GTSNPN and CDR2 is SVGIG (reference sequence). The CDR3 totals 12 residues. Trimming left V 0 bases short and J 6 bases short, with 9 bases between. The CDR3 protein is CAWSVLESEQYF. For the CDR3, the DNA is TGTGCCTGGAGTGTACTAGAGTCCGAGCAGTACTTC.

The CDR3 here is CASRRPGSGANVLTF. The CDR3 DNA sequence: TGTGCCAGCCGGAGGCCGGGCTCTGGGGCCAACGTCCTGACTTTC. The rearrangement joins TRBV9 to TRBJ2-6; weak D call: TRBD2 (5 bases). This CDR3 has 15 amino acids. The germline V gene has CDR1 SGDLS and CDR2 YYNGEE. V was pared by 7 bases and J by 0 bases, with 11 bases between.

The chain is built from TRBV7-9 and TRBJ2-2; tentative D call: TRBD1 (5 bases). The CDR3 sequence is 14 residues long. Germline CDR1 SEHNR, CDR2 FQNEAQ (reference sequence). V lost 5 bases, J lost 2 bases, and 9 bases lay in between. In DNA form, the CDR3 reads TGTGCCAGCAGCCCAGGGCCTAACACCGGGGAGCTGTTTTTT. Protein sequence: CASSPGPNTGELFF.

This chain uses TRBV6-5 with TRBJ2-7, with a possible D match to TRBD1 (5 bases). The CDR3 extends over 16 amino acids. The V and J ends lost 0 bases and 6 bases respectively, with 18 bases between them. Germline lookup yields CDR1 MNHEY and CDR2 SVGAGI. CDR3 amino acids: CASSYSRRAGMSEQYF. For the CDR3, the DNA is TGTGCCAGCAGTTACTCGCGTAGGGCAGGGATGAGCGAGCAGTACTTC.

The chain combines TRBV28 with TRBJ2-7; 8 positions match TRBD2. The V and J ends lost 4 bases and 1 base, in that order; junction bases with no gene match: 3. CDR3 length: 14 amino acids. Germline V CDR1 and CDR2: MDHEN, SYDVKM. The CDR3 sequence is CASSSAGESYEQYF. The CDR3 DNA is TGTGCCAGCAGTTCAGCGGGGGAGTCCTACGAGCAGTACTTC.

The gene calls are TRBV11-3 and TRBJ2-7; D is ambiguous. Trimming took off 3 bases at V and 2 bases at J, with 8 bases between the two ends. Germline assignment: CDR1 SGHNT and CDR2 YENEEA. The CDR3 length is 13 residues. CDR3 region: CASSLSVTYEQYF. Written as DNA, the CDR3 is TGTGCCAGCAGCTTGTCGGTTACCTACGAGCAGTACTTC.

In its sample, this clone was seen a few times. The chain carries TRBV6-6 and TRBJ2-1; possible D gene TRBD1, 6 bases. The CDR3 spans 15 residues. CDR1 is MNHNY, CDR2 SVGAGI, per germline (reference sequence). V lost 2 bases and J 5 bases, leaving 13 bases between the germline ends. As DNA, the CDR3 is TGTGCCAGCAGTTACCTAGTCTGGACAGACAATGAGCAGTTCTTC. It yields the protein CASSYLVWTDNEQFF.